Below are 5 T cell receptor beta chains sequenced from a single sample in a study of T cell clonality in common variable immunodeficiency. Data came from immunoSEQ multiplex PCR; TCRdb stores just in-frame clones and leaves some out. The profile covers some 60,000 clones, none occurring a single time. The sample taken for sequencing was peripheral blood mononuclear cells. Receptors were obtained from a person aged 18 to 75 in good health.

This clone was seen many times. The CDR3 end is not reached by the read, which stops 3 residues before it; the germline J gene fills it in. The chain has TRBV15 and TRBJ2-5; 7 bases line up with TRBD1. The V gene end was trimmed by 3 bases and the J gene end by 0 bases; junction bases not matched to a gene: 7. CDR3 length: 16 amino acids. The V gene's germline CDR1 is LNHNV and CDR2 YYDKDF (reference sequence). The CDR3 here is CATSRGQGQDQETQYF. The sequenced part of the CDR3 DNA is TGTGCCACCAGCAGGGGCCAAGGACAGGACCAAGAGACC.

This clone has ten or more counts. The read finishes 3 residues shy of the CDR3 end, and the germline J gene is used to complete it. The V and J genes are TRBV5-4 and TRBJ1-2; TRBD1 matches 7 bases. V was pared by 5 bases and J by 5 bases, with 9 bases of the junction left unmatched. From germline, CDR1 is SGHNT and CDR2 YYREEE (reference sequence). The CDR3 totals 14 residues. The CDR3 DNA, read in part, is TGTGCCAGCAGTCCCGTACAGGGGTCTTATGGC. It is translated as CASSPVQGSYG. In full, the CDR3 is CASSPVQGSYGYTF.

In this sample, this clone turned up many times. The read ends 3 residues before the CDR3 terminus; that terminus is restored from the germline J gene. The rearrangement uses TRBV30 and TRBJ2-5; D call uncertain. Germline V gives CDR1 GTSNPN, CDR2 SVGIG (reference sequence). With 4 bases removed from V and 7 bases from J, the gap between germline ends came to 13 bases. The CDR3 length is 12 residues. The CDR3 spells CAWNPGVGTQYF. Incomplete CDR3 DNA: TGTGCCTGGAACCCGGGTGTCGGGACC.

This clone has at least ten counts. The read is 3 residues too short to cover the CDR3 end, so that end is filled in from the germline J gene. The chain has TRBV20-1 and TRBJ2-3; TRBD2 agrees at 7 bases. The germline V gene has CDR1 DFQATT and CDR2 SNEGSKA (reference sequence). The CDR3 extends over 13 amino acids. J lost 6 bases, V lost 5 bases, and 8 bases had no gene match. The sequenced CDR3 bases are TGCAGTGCTTTATGGGGGGGAGGGGATACG. As protein: CSALWGGGDT. The CDR3 reads in full as CSALWGGGDTQYF.

This clone showed up many times. The CDR3 goes on 3 residues after the read ends, and that part is filled in from the germline J gene. The rearrangement joins TRBV20-1 to TRBJ1-2; D unresolved. The germline gives CDR1 DFQATT, CDR2 SNEGSKA (reference sequence). The CDR3 loop spans 12 amino acids. This chain's CDR3 is CSAREGFEGYTF. The sequenced part of the CDR3 DNA is TGCAGTGCTAGAGAAGGGTTTGAGGGC.